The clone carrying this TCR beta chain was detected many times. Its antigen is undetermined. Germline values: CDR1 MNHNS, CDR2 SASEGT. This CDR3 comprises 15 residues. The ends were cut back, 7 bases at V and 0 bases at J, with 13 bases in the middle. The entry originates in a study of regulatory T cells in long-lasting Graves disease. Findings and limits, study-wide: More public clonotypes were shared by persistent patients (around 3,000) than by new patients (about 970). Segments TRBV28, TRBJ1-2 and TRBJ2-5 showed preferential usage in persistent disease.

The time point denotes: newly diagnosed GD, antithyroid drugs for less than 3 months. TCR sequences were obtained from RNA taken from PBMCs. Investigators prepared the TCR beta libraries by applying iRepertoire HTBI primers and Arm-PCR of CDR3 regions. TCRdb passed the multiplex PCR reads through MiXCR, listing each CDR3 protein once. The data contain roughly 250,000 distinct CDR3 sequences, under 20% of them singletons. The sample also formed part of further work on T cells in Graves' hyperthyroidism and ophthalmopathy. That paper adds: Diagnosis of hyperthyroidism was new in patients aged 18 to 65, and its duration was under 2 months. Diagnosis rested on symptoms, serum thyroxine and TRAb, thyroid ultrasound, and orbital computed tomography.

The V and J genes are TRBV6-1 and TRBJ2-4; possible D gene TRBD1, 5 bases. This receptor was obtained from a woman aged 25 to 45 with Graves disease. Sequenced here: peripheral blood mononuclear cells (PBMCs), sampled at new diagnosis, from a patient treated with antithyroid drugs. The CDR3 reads CASMKVGQAKNIQYF. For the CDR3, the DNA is TGTGCCAGCATGAAAGTGGGGCAAGCCAAAAACATTCAGTACTTC.